This note documents a single TCR beta chain sequence. This entry belongs to a study of blood T cell repertoires in COVID-19. Overall study: T cells, B-cell-depleted T cells, or PBMCs supplied cDNA or gDNA.

Germline lookup yields CDR1 MNHEY and CDR2 SVGAGI. This CDR3 has 13 residues. V was clipped by 6 bases and J by 4 bases; unmatched bases: 3. Original analysis: The authors estimated nucleated cell counts from reference gene primer amplification. Sequencing used immunoSEQ multiplex PCR; TCRdb keeps in-frame clones, though not all of them. V, J and clone size were drawn from that table, and D and trimming were deduced from the DNA. The table lists a few hundred thousand clones, about 83% of them singletons, with 9% to 15% in the top ten. Sequences were obtained from peripheral blood. This clonotype was obtained from a man aged 80 or over with acute or convalescent COVID-19. The chain couples TRBV6-5 to TRBJ1-1; TRBD1 matches at 9 bases. In nucleotides, the CDR3 is TGTGCCAGCAGGAAGACAGGGGGCACTGAAGCTTTCTTT. Translation gives CASRKTGGTEAFF.